This T cell receptor beta chain was documented in a study of blood T cell repertoires in COVID-19. Sequencing was performed with immunoSEQ multiplex PCR; in TCRdb, only in-frame clones are kept and a portion is missing. In the table there are over 120,000 clones, around nine tenths of which are singletons. The ends lost 4 bases at V and 7 bases at J; junction bases unmatched: 6. The CDR3 spans 14 residues. The germline V gene has CDR1 SQVTM and CDR2 ANQGSEA. V gene TRBV29-1 combines with J gene TRBJ2-3, with 12 bases fitting TRBD2. Source material: peripheral blood. The TCR comes from a woman in her forties or fifties with acute or convalescent COVID-19. In DNA, the CDR3 is TGCAGCGTTGGATCACTAGCGGGAGGTAATACGCAGTATTTT. This encodes CSVGSLAGGNTQYF.